Each of the 21 T cell receptor beta chains below was sequenced from the same sample in a study of OX40 agonist ivuxolimab in advanced cancers. The method was immunoSEQ multiplex PCR; TCRdb's version includes in-frame clones alone and lacks a portion of them. The data show around 66,000 clones, roughly 85% seen once. Sequencing was performed on CD4+ or CD8+ T cells sorted from blood, taken in a trial of the OX40 agonist ivuxolimab. The receptors originated from an adult with an advanced solid tumor such as melanoma, head and neck, liver or kidney cancer.

This chain uses TRBV7-2 with TRBJ1-5; 7 positions match TRBD1. This CDR3 is built from 15 residues. Germline CDR1 and CDR2: SGHTA and FQGNSA. Germline trimming cut 5 bases from V and 6 bases from J; bases unmatched to any gene: 10. The CDR3 loop is CASSPKTGTGQPQHF. CDR3 nucleotide sequence: TGTGCCAGCAGCCCCAAGACAGGGACCGGTCAGCCCCAGCATTTT.

This clone was found a few times. The V call is TRBV30, the J call TRBJ2-1, with no clear D. Germline values: CDR1 GTSNPN, CDR2 SVGIG (reference sequence). The CDR3 has 11 residues. Trimming took 1 base from V and 9 from J, leaving 7 bases between them. The CDR3 spells CAWSAGSEQFF. DNA for the CDR3: TGTGCCTGGAGTGCGGGCTCTGAGCAGTTCTTC.

The V and J genes are TRBV28 and TRBJ1-5; possibly TRBD1 for D (5 bases). The CDR3 has 14 residues. V was clipped by 3 bases and J by 6 bases, with 12 bases between them. Germline CDR1 and CDR2: MDHEN and SYDVKM. The CDR3 DNA reads TGTGCCAGCAGTTTTGCCGGGGACGGTCAGCCCCAGCATTTT. This encodes CASSFAGDGQPQHF.

This chain uses TRBV19 with TRBJ2-5; either TRBD1 or TRBD2 may supply D (5 bases each). Between the trimmed V and J ends, which lost 0 bases and 3 bases, there was a span of 14 bases. CDR3 size: 16 residues. Germline V lookup: CDR1 LNHDA, CDR2 SQIVND (reference sequence). The CDR3 coding sequence is TGTGCCAGTAGTATAGATCCGGGACCCTCTAAAGAGACCCAGTACTTC. Its translation is CASSIDPGPSKETQYF. The complete variable domain, with remaining parts taken from reference TRBV19 and TRBJ2-5, reads DGGITQSPKYLFRKEGQNVTLSCEQNLNHDAMYWYRQDPGQGLRLIYYSQIVNDFQKGDIAEGYSVSREKKESFPLTVTSAQKNPTAFYLCASSIDPGPSKETQYFGPGTRLLVL.

The chain employs TRBV6-6 and TRBJ1-1; 7 bases align to TRBD1. V dropped 4 bases and J dropped 3; count of bases not matched to a gene: 5. The CDR3 has 14 amino acids. CDR1 and CDR2 (germline): MNHNY, SVGAGI (reference sequence). For the CDR3, the DNA is TGTGCCAGCAGTTCCGACAGGGAATACACTGAAGCTTTCTTT. Protein product: CASSSDREYTEAFF.

The chain couples TRBV7-2 to TRBJ2-5, with 9 bases that match TRBD1. Germline V gene sequence: CDR1 SGHTA, CDR2 FQGNSA. After removal of 5 bases from V and 5 bases from J, the junction contained 15 bases not matched to a gene. This CDR3 contains 17 residues. Here the CDR3 reads CASSTKPGTGLGETQYF. The CDR3 DNA reads as TGTGCCAGCAGCACCAAGCCCGGGACAGGGCTGGGGGAGACCCAGTACTTC.

The V and J genes are TRBV4-1 and TRBJ2-1, with D unclear. The CDR3 loop spans 12 amino acids. V was clipped by 4 bases and J by 7 bases, with 8 bases between them. Looked up from germline, CDR1 is MGHRA and CDR2 is YSYEKL. Here the CDR3 DNA reads TGCGCCAGCAGCCCTAGGAATAATGAGCAGTTCTTC. This gives the protein CASSPRNNEQFF.

Of note for this clone: The conserved phenylalanine or tryptophan is not found at the CDR3 terminus, so this likely reflects a read error. The DNA is omitted, as the CDR3 cannot be located on it reliably, and the CDR3 follows TCRdb's listing. The chain recombines TRBV10-1 with TRBJ2-7; the tabulated D call, TRBD2, remains unverified against the DNA. The CDR3 region is 10 residues in length, termini included. CDR1 is WNHNN and CDR2 is SYGVQD in the germline V gene (reference sequence). The CDR3 loop reads CASTAGTRTL.

The chain employs TRBV4-1 and TRBJ1-2, with a tentative D call TRBD1 (6 bases). V dropped 8 bases and J dropped 0 bases, with 13 bases sitting between them. Germline loops: CDR1 MGHRA, CDR2 YSYEKL. The CDR3 is 14 amino acids. In nucleotides, the CDR3 is TGCGCCAGCCGGACAGCCGCAGCTAACTATGGCTACACCTTC. This sequence encodes CASRTAAANYGYTF.

The chain carries TRBV4-1 and TRBJ1-1; D is unclear. CDR1 and CDR2 from the germline V gene are MGHRA and YSYEKL. V lost 5 bases and J lost 1, with 11 bases in between. The CDR3 spans 14 residues. The chain's CDR3 is CASSYPPRNTEAFF. In DNA, the CDR3 is TGCGCCAGCAGCTATCCACCGAGGAACACTGAAGCTTTCTTT.

V gene TRBV15 combines with J gene TRBJ2-3; D gene uncertain. The CDR3 sequence is 12 residues long. The V gene's germline CDR1 is LNHNV and CDR2 YYDKDF (reference sequence). With 8 bases removed from V and 2 bases from J, the gap between germline ends came to 8 bases. Here the CDR3 reads CATFSYTDTQYF. The CDR3 DNA reads TGTGCCACCTTCTCCTACACAGATACGCAGTATTTT.

The chain combines TRBV9 with TRBJ2-1; 7 bases line up with TRBD2. V was clipped by 0 bases and J by 7 bases; unmatched bases: 13. The CDR3 extends over 17 amino acids. Germline V gives CDR1 SGDLS, CDR2 YYNGEE. For the CDR3, the DNA is TGTGCCAGCAGCGTAGTCGCTAGCCCCTACGGGGGGAATGAGCAGTTCTTC. This gives the protein CASSVVASPYGGNEQFF.

CDR3 sequence (DNA): TGTGCCAGCAGCTTTACCACTAGTCCTTATTACAATGAGCAGTTCTTC. This gives the protein CASSFTTSPYYNEQFF. This chain connects TRBV11-2 to TRBJ2-1, with D possibly matching TRBD2 (5 bases). The germline CDR1 and CDR2 sequences are SGHAT and FQNNGV. V lost 3 bases to trimming and J lost 4 bases, with 16 bases between them. CDR3 size: 16 residues. The entire variable domain, with the rest obtained from reference TRBV11-2 and TRBJ2-1, is as follows: EAGVAQSPRYKIIEKRQSVAFWCNPISGHATLYWYQQILGQGPKLLIQFQNNGVVDDSQLPKDRFSAERLKGVDSTLKIQPAKLEDSAVYLCASSFTTSPYYNEQFFGPGTRLTVL.

By sample share, this clone is medium-sized (0.01 to 0.1%). V and J are TRBV7-9 and TRBJ1-1; weak D call: TRBD1 (5 bases). Germline V gives CDR1 SEHNR, CDR2 FQNEAQ (reference sequence). This CDR3 has 13 residues. With 6 bases removed from V and 1 base from J, the gap between germline ends came to 9 bases. The CDR3 loop reads CASSLQENTEAFF. CDR3 bases: TGTGCCAGCAGTTTACAGGAGAACACTGAAGCTTTCTTT.

The CDR3: CASSLIASGSGEAFF. The CDR3, as DNA: TGCGCCAGCAGCTTGATCGCCTCAGGCTCAGGTGAAGCTTTCTTT. The chain combines TRBV5-1 with TRBJ1-1, with D unclear. This CDR3 is 15 amino acids long. In germline, CDR1 is SGHRS, CDR2 YFSETQ. Trimming shortened V by 1 base and J by 7 bases, and 17 bases separated the two germline ends.

This clone is a singleton in its sample. The V call is TRBV19, the J call TRBJ2-3; the D gene is possibly TRBD2 (6 bases). Trimming cost V 5 bases and J 2 bases, with 11 bases left between them. There are 14 residues in the CDR3. Germline V lookup: CDR1 LNHDA, CDR2 SQIVND (reference sequence). CDR3 nucleotide sequence: TGTGCCAGTAGTCCCGGGACTGTCACAGATACGCAGTATTTT. It encodes CASSPGTVTDTQYF.

Comment on this clone: The identical CDR3 is also encoded by other nucleotide sequences in the sample. The rearrangement links TRBV5-1 to TRBJ1-1; D not certain. CDR1 is SGHRS, CDR2 YFSETQ, per germline. The CDR3 covers 14 residues. With 0 bases removed from V and 1 base from J, the gap between germline ends came to 7 bases. The CDR3 is CASSLGPGNTEAFF. CDR3 nucleotides: TGCGCCAGCAGCTTGGGGCCAGGGAACACTGAAGCTTTCTTT.

The chain uses TRBV5-8 and TRBJ2-2, with D possibly being TRBD2 (5 bases). V dropped 1 base and J dropped 4 bases, with 14 bases sitting between them. The CDR3 is 16 amino acids. The germline CDR1 and CDR2 sequences are SGHTS and YDEGEE. CDR3 nucleotide sequence: TGTGCCAGCAGCTTGAGGAATCGGGGTTCCACCGGGGAGCTGTTTTTT. Its translation: CASSLRNRGSTGELFF.

The chain employs TRBV11-2 and TRBJ2-1, with D possibly TRBD2 on 5 matching bases. The ends were cut back, 2 bases at V and 6 bases at J, with 17 bases in the middle. CDR3 length: 16 residues. The V gene's germline CDR1 is SGHAT and CDR2 FQNNGV. The CDR3 DNA sequence: TGTGCCAGCAGCTTACTTCAAGGAGGAATGGGCAATGAGCAGTTCTTC. This translates into CASSLLQGGMGNEQFF.

The chain uses TRBV28 and TRBJ1-5; D uncertain. Germline V lookup: CDR1 MDHEN, CDR2 SYDVKM. This CDR3 spans 15 amino acids. V was shortened by 8 bases and J by 6 bases, with 20 bases between the two germline ends. The CDR3 reads CASSLPQGLGQPQHF. The CDR3 nucleotides are TGTGCCAGCTCTCTGCCGCAAGGTCTCGGTCAGCCCCAGCATTTT.

The chain is built from TRBV7-2 and TRBJ2-3; a possible D gene is TRBD2 (5 bases). The V end lost 1 base, the J end lost 3 bases, and 14 bases lay between the germline ends. The CDR3 contains 16 residues. Germline V lookup: CDR1 SGHTA, CDR2 FQGNSA. The DNA of the CDR3 is TGTGCCAGCAGCTTAGGTCCTCCGGGGTTGACAGATACGCAGTATTTT. Translated: CASSLGPPGLTDTQYF.